The clone carrying this TCR beta chain was seen repeatedly, ten times or more. Its antigen is not identified. The collection from each donor was one heparinised blood draw averaging roughly 110 mL. The sample belongs to a study of beta chain features in type 1 diabetes. Study context: No patient-donor differences in age, gender, total cells or subset yield. Study-wide results and limits: Patients showed naive, central memory and Treg TCRB repertoires that appeared more similar than those of healthy donors.

Germline assignment: CDR1 MGHRA and CDR2 YSYEKL. Deletions cut 0 bases from V and 4 bases from J, with 3 bases between. This CDR3 comprises 12 residues. Expressed TCRB transcripts were sequenced because the entire RNA isolate underwent reverse transcription. Assay: immunoSEQ multiplex PCR; the TCRdb copy retains only in-frame clones and omits some. The sample includes about 320,000 clones, around 13% of them seen just once. This receptor was obtained from a man younger than 45 in good health. The rearrangement links TRBV4-1 to TRBJ2-5; D call uncertain. Source material: central memory CD4+ T cells from blood. CDR3 residues: CASSQDTETQYF. CDR3 bases: TGCGCCAGCAGCCAAGATACAGAGACCCAGTACTTC.